This TCR beta chain was documented in a study of monozygotic twins with cystic fibrosis. Clones were read by immunoSEQ multiplex PCR, and TCRdb kept only the in-frame ones, dropping some. The sample includes under 30,000 clones, just over 90% of them seen just once. The CDR3 sequence is 15 residues long. CDR1 is SGHDT and CDR2 is YYEEEE in the germline V gene. V was pared by 3 bases and J by 6 bases, with 18 bases between. This clone was detected a few times. V gene TRBV5-6 combines with J gene TRBJ1-2; a weak D match, TRBD1 (5 bases). The sequenced sample was blood. This clonotype was sampled from a girl aged 2-10 years with cystic fibrosis. CDR3 coding DNA: TGTGCCAGCAGCTCTCCGGGACGGAGCTTTAATGGCTACACCTTC. Its protein is CASSSPGRSFNGYTF.